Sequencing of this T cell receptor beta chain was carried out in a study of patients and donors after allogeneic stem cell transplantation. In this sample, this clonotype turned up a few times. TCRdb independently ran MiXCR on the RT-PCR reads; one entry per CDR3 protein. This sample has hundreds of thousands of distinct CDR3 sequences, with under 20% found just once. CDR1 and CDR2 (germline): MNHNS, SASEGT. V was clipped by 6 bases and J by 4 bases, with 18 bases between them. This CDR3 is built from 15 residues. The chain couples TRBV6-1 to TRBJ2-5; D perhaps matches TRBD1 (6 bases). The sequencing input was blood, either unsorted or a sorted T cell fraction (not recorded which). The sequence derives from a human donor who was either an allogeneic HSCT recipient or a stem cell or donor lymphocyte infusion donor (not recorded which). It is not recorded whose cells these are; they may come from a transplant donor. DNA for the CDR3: TGTGCCAGCAGCGGGGACCGCCGAGGGGGAGAGACCCAGTACTTC. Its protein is CASSGDRRGGETQYF.